This TCR beta chain was captured in a study of early stage breast cancer tumors. General study findings and limits: Bulk DNA sequencing of unsorted cells missed chain pairing and markers. Commonly generated sequences made up most enriched TCRB sequences shared between patients.

This clone was seen a handful of times. Antigen: not known. Libraries were prepared by immunoSEQ multiplex PCR; TCRdb keeps only in-frame clonotypes and omits some of them. This sample yields tens of thousands of clones, of which roughly 77% are seen a single time; 4% to 5% belongs to the top ten. The sequenced sample consisted of blood. This receptor was taken from a person aged 35 to 50 with breast cancer.

CDR3 sequence (DNA): TGTGCCAGCAGTCCCTATGAATCCTACGAGCAGTACTTC. Translating gives CASSPYESYEQYF. The V gene is TRBV27, the J gene TRBJ2-7; the D is unclear. From germline, CDR1 is MNHEY and CDR2 SMNVEV (reference sequence). Trimming left V 5 bases short and J 1 base short, with 9 bases between. The length of the CDR3 is 13 residues.